This TCR beta chain was retrieved from a study of blood T cell repertoires in COVID-19. About the research overall: COVID-19 samples from acute and convalescent phases originated in the United States, Italy and Spain.

This clone has just one count. Assay used: immunoSEQ multiplex PCR; TCRdb lists only in-frame clones, some missing. Seen here are about 11,000 clones, over 70% observed once, and the top ten hold under 7%. Those enrolled in Seattle joined during active infection and were followed longitudinally afterward. The sample consisted of peripheral blood. The receptor was derived from a man in his 60s with COVID-19, enrolled during active disease.

The CDR3 region has the DNA TGCGCCAGCAGCTTGACCCAGGGGCCAGATACGCAGTATTTT. Amino acids: CASSLTQGPDTQYF. The chain carries TRBV5-1 and TRBJ2-3; D perhaps matches TRBD1 (6 bases). Looked up from germline, CDR1 is SGHRS and CDR2 is YFSETQ. This CDR3 region has 14 residues. The V end lost 1 base, the J end lost 4 bases, and 10 bases lay between the germline ends.